Ten or more counts support the clone carrying this T cell receptor (beta chain). This record comes from a study of shared clonotypes between healthy human individuals. J lost 7 bases, V lost 6 bases, and 4 bases had no gene match. This CDR3 is 14 amino acids long. Germline lookup yields CDR1 MRHNA and CDR2 SNTAGT. Sequencing used immunoSEQ multiplex PCR; TCRdb keeps in-frame clones, though not all of them. The table has 600,000 to 800,000 clones, approximately 72% seen once. The sequencing input was memory CD4+ T cells sorted from blood. Subset denoted: CD45RA-negative fraction. This TCR came from a woman in her twenties or thirties in good health. The V call is TRBV6-4, the J call TRBJ1-5, with 12 bases identical to TRBD1. CDR3 bases: TGTGCCAGCAGGGCCGGGACAGGGGGCCAGCCCCAGCATTTT. Translation: CASRAGTGGQPQHF.